The 20 T cell receptor beta chains below come from one sample, sequenced in a study of shared clonotypes between healthy human individuals. Repertoires were generated with immunoSEQ multiplex PCR, while TCRdb's copy carries only in-frame clones and drops some. The table lists 1.5 million to 2.5 million clones, about 95% of them singletons. CD45RO-negative CD8 cells positively selected for CCR7 made up the naive population, which excluded terminally differentiated effector memory CD45RA+ cells. The sample comprised naive CD8+ T cells sorted from blood. The receptors come from a man between 18 and 29 years old in good health.

This rearrangement joins TRBV11-2 to TRBJ2-5, with TRBD2 identical over 13 bases. Germline assignment: CDR1 SGHAT and CDR2 FQNNGV. V dropped 4 bases and J dropped 5; count of bases not matched to a gene: 4. The CDR3 loop spans 15 amino acids. Here the CDR3 DNA reads TGTGCCAGCAGCTCATTGACTAGCGGGAGGGAGACCCAGTACTTC. This gives the protein CASSSLTSGRETQYF.

This clone occurred once. The chain links TRBV4-1 to TRBJ2-7; D remains ambiguous. Looked up from germline, CDR1 is MGHRA and CDR2 is YSYEKL. V was pared by 3 bases and J by 4 bases, with 10 bases between. CDR3 length equals 13 residues. The CDR3 sequence: CASSHSLPYEQYF. CDR3 in DNA: TGCGCCAGCAGCCATTCCCTCCCTTACGAGCAGTACTTC.

The chain is built from TRBV5-1 and TRBJ2-7; D uncertain. CDR1 is SGHRS and CDR2 is YFSETQ in the germline V gene. The CDR3 is 13 amino acids. Trimming removed 4 bases at V and 2 bases at J, with 10 bases between. The CDR3 region is CASSPQGPYEQYF. CDR3 sequence (DNA): TGCGCCAGCAGCCCCCAAGGGCCCTACGAGCAGTACTTC.

This clone was found once. V gene TRBV5-1 combines with J gene TRBJ1-2; 7 bases fit TRBD1. The CDR3 covers 13 residues. V lost 9 bases, J lost 2 bases, and 7 bases stayed unmatched. CDR1 and CDR2 (germline): SGHRS, YFSETQ. In nucleotides, the CDR3 is TGCGCCAATAACGACAGGGTCAACTATGGCTACACCTTC. This sequence encodes CANNDRVNYGYTF.

J is TRBJ2-7 and V is TRBV21-1. TRBV21-1 is a recognized pseudogene. The length of the CDR3 is 12 residues. CDR3 protein: CANTPCGYEQYF. The CDR3, as DNA: TGTGCCAATACGCCGTGTGGCTACGAGCAGTACTTC.

V and J are TRBV13 and TRBJ2-7; 7 bases match TRBD2. This CDR3 spans 13 amino acids. Germline loops: CDR1 PRHDT, CDR2 FYEKMQ (reference sequence). The ends lost 2 bases at V and 3 bases at J; junction bases unmatched: 1. The CDR3, as DNA: TGTGCCAGCAGCTTAACTAGCGTCTACGAGCAGTACTTC. It specifies CASSLTSVYEQYF.

The V call is TRBV19, the J call TRBJ1-2, with TRBD1 identical over 8 bases. The CDR3 sequence is 13 residues long. V was pared by 4 bases and J by 6 bases, with 4 bases of the junction left unmatched. The germline gives CDR1 LNHDA, CDR2 SQIVND (reference sequence). For the CDR3, the DNA is TGTGCCAGTAGTACAGGGGGCTCGGATGGCTACACCTTC. The encoded protein is CASSTGGSDGYTF.

The chain combines TRBV7-8 with TRBJ2-7; unclear D gene. Germline V lookup: CDR1 SGHVS, CDR2 FQNEAQ. With 5 bases removed from V and 4 bases from J, the gap between germline ends came to 6 bases. CDR3 length: 11 amino acids. CDR3 in amino acids: CASSEMYEQYF. The CDR3 bases are TGTGCCAGCAGCGAGATGTACGAGCAGTACTTC.

This chain uses TRBV4-3 with TRBJ2-3; tentatively, D is TRBD1 (6 bases). Germline-derived CDR1 and CDR2 are LGHNA and YSLEER. V lost 4 bases and J lost 2, with 10 bases in between. The CDR3 has 14 residues. The CDR3 nucleotides are TGCGCCAGCAGCCCAGGGGTCCACACAGATACGCAGTATTTT. It encodes CASSPGVHTDTQYF.

The chain combines TRBV2 with TRBJ2-3; D gene uncertain. V was cut by 3 bases and J by 0 bases, with 4 bases left in between. The CDR3 has 13 amino acids. CDR1 SNHLY and CDR2 FYNNEI come from the germline V gene. CDR3 residues: CASSDESTDTQYF. CDR3 sequence (DNA): TGTGCCAGCAGTGACGAGAGCACAGATACGCAGTATTTT.

The chain uses TRBV2 and TRBJ1-2; TRBD1 might be the D (6 bases). The CDR3 extends over 15 amino acids. Germline V gives CDR1 SNHLY, CDR2 FYNNEI. Trimming shortened V by 5 bases and J by 3 bases, and 16 bases separated the two germline ends. In nucleotides, the CDR3 is TGTGCCAGCAGTTACGACGCGGGACAAGACTATGGCTACACCTTC. Amino acids: CASSYDAGQDYGYTF.

For this clone: In the same sample, other DNA sequences code for this CDR3. V and J are TRBV27 and TRBJ2-1; D gene uncertain. The CDR3 loop spans 15 amino acids. Germline V gene lookup returns CDR1 MNHEY and CDR2 SMNVEV (reference sequence). The V and J ends lost 2 bases and 2 bases respectively, with 10 bases between them. As DNA, the CDR3 is TGTGCCAGCAGTTTAGTGGGTGGAACCTACAATGAGCAGTTCTTC. It yields the protein CASSLVGGTYNEQFF.

This chain links TRBV9 with TRBJ1-1, with D possibly being TRBD1 (5 bases). Germline CDR1 and CDR2: SGDLS and YYNGEE. Trimming cost V 4 bases and J 5 bases, with 9 bases left between them. CDR3 size: 12 residues. The CDR3, as DNA: TGTGCCAGCAGCCCATGGACAACTGAAGCTTTCTTT. This encodes CASSPWTTEAFF.

This chain uses TRBV14 with TRBJ2-5, with TRBD2 matching over 11 bases. This CDR3 is 18 amino acids long. J gave up 4 bases and V 5 bases, and 15 bases lay outside the gene matches. Germline lookup yields CDR1 SGHDN and CDR2 FVKESK. The CDR3 bases are TGTGCCAGCAGCTCTGGATACCGACTAGCGGGACATGGAGAGACCCAGTACTTC. Its protein product is CASSSGYRLAGHGETQYF.

The gene calls are TRBV5-1 and TRBJ2-5; a possible D gene is TRBD1 (6 bases). Trimming removed 0 bases from V and 2 bases from J, with 20 bases in between. Per the germline V gene, CDR1 is SGHRS and CDR2 is YFSETQ. The CDR3 covers 18 residues. In nucleotides, the CDR3 is TGCGCCAGCAGCTTGGATCCCCTCAGGGGCGATCTACAAGAGACCCAGTACTTC. Residues: CASSLDPLRGDLQETQYF.

This chain joins TRBV14 and TRBJ2-3, with 7 bases fitting TRBD1. The CDR3 runs to 17 residues. J gave up 4 bases and V 0 bases, and 10 bases lay outside the gene matches. The germline CDR1 and CDR2 sequences are SGHDN and FVKESK. The CDR3 nucleotides are TGTGCCAGCAGCCAAGATGGGACAGCTAGGACAGCAGATACGCAGTATTTT. Encoded protein: CASSQDGTARTADTQYF.

The J gene is TRBJ2-1, the V gene TRBV7-8; maybe TRBD2 (5 bases). From germline, CDR1 is SGHVS and CDR2 FQNEAQ. The V gene lost 5 bases and the J gene lost 10 bases, with 21 bases spanning the gap. The CDR3 has 15 amino acids. CDR3 loop: CASSPYVGAAVEQFF. CDR3 DNA: TGTGCCAGCAGCCCATACGTGGGAGCGGCAGTCGAGCAGTTCTTC. The whole variable domain, remainder taken from reference TRBV7-8 and TRBJ2-1, is GAGVSQSPRYKVAKRGQDVALRCDPISGHVSLFWYQQALGQGPEFLTYFQNEAQLDKSGLPSDRFFAERPEGSVSTLKIQRTQQEDSAVYLCASSPYVGAAVEQFFGPGTRLTVL.

This clone was seen more than once but under ten times. This rearrangement joins TRBV10-3 to TRBJ2-3, with D uncertain. The CDR3 extends over 12 amino acids. Germline assignment: CDR1 ENHRY and CDR2 SYGVKD. With 4 bases removed from V and 4 bases from J, the gap between germline ends came to 6 bases. This chain's CDR3 is CAISAEADTQYF. The CDR3 DNA follows: TGTGCCATCAGTGCCGAGGCAGATACGCAGTATTTT.

The chain couples TRBV9 to TRBJ2-7; D is ambiguous. V was cut by 5 bases and J by 0 bases, with 12 bases left in between. Per the germline V gene, CDR1 is SGDLS and CDR2 is YYNGEE. This CDR3 comprises 14 residues. This CDR3 is CASSPQTGSYEQYF. CDR3 nucleotide sequence: TGTGCCAGCAGTCCCCAGACTGGCTCCTACGAGCAGTACTTC.

J is TRBJ1-1 and V is TRBV5-6; a weak D match, TRBD1 (5 bases). V was clipped by 3 bases and J by 4 bases, with 13 bases between them. Germline assignment: CDR1 SGHDT and CDR2 YYEEEE. The CDR3 is made up of 14 amino acids. The DNA for the CDR3 is TGTGCCAGCAGCTCACAGGAAAGCGGCACTGAAGCTTTCTTT. It encodes CASSSQESGTEAFF.